The present entry profiles one TCR beta chain with its context. Its specificity is unknown. Naive CD8 isolation took CD45RO-negative cells positively selected for CCR7 and excluded terminally differentiated effector memory CD45RA+ cells. Recent acute infections and vaccinations were absent in the healthy HIV-negative adult donors. The study drew all its donors from Caucasian adults living in Nashville, Tennessee. These data originate in a study of shared clonotypes between healthy human individuals. The study's findings and limits: The small donor group covered limited genetic and exposure diversity.

The CDR3 is 13 amino acids. V lost 4 bases, J lost 3 bases, and 11 bases lay in between. CDR1 and CDR2 from the germline V gene are SGHRS and YFSETQ. Profiling relied on immunoSEQ multiplex PCR, and the TCRdb table lists in-frame clones only, not all of them. The table has about 1.9 million clones, 93% seen once. The sequenced sample consisted of naive CD8+ T cells from PBMCs. This sequence joins TRBV5-1 and TRBJ2-7; D unresolved. This TCR derives from a man aged 18 to 29 in good health. Some clones in this sample may be carry-over from other donors' samples. This CDR3 is CASSITRGYEQYF. The CDR3 DNA sequence: TGCGCCAGCAGCATCACACGAGGCTACGAGCAGTACTTC.